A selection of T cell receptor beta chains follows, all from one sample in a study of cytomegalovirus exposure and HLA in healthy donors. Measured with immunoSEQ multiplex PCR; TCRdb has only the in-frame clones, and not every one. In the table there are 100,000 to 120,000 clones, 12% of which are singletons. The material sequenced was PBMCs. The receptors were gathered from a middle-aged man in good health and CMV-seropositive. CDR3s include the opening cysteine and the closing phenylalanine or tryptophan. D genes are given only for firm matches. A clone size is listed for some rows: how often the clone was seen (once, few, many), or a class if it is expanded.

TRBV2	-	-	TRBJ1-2	CASSEQPGSYGYTF	TGTGCCAGCAGTGAACAACCAGGATCCTATGGCTACACCTTC
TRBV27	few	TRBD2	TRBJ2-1	CASSALGASGSYSYNEQFF	TGTGCCAGCAGTGCCTTAGGGGCTAGCGGGAGTTACTCCTACAATGAGCAGTTCTTC
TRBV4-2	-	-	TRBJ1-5	CASSQSDRNQPQHF	TGTGCCAGCAGCCAATCGGACAGAAATCAGCCCCAGCATTTT
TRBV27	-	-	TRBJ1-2	CASSLSAQEYYGYTF	TGTGCCAGCAGTTTATCCGCCCAGGAATACTATGGCTACACCTTC
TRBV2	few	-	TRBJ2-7	CASSDGGPPNRHEQYF	TGTGCCAGCAGTGATGGCGGTCCCCCTAATCGCCACGAGCAGTACTTC
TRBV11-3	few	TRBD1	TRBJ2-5	CASSFSGGETQYF	TGTGCCAGCAGCTTCTCAGGGGGAGAGACCCAGTACTTC
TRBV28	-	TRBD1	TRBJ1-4	CASSKTGALEKLFF	TGTGCCAGCAGTAAAACAGGGGCGTTGGAAAAACTGTTTTTT
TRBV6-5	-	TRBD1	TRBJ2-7	CASSAYGTGLYEQYF	TGTGCCAGCAGTGCTTACGGGACAGGGTTGTACGAGCAGTACTTC
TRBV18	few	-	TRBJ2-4	CASSPYRTGAKNIQYF	TGTGCCAGCTCACCGTATAGAACAGGGGCCAAAAACATTCAGTACTTC
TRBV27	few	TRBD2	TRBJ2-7	CASSLWGELAGGSYEQYF	TGTGCCAGCAGTTTATGGGGGGAGCTAGCGGGGGGCTCCTACGAGCAGTACTTC
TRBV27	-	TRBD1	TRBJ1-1	CASSPRQGPEAFF	TGTGCCAGCAGTCCGAGACAGGGACCTGAAGCTTTCTTT
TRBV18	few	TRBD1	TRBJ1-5	CASSPPLTGGNQPQHF	TGTGCCAGCTCACCTCCCTTGACAGGGGGCAATCAGCCCCAGCATTTT
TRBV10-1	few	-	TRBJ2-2	CASRGQLNTGELFF	TGCGCCAGCAGAGGACAGTTGAACACCGGGGAGCTGTTTTTT
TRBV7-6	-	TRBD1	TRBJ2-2	CASSSDRGITNTGELFF	TGTGCCAGCAGCTCCGACAGGGGGATAACGAACACCGGGGAGCTGTTTTTT
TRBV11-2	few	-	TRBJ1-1	CASSLEWGVAEAFF	TGTGCCAGCAGCTTAGAGTGGGGGGTCGCTGAAGCTTTCTTT
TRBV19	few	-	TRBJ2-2	CASSIPNGELFF	TGTGCCAGTAGTATCCCTAACGGGGAGCTGTTTTTT
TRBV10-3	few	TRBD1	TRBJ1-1	CAISEGQGGVNTEAFF	TGTGCCATCAGTGAGGGACAGGGTGGGGTGAACACTGAAGCTTTCTTT
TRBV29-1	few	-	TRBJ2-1	CSGRIGSYNEQFF	TGCAGCGGGAGGATAGGCTCCTACAATGAGCAGTTCTTC
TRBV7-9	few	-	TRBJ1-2	CASSLAHREGGYTF	TGTGCCAGCAGCTTAGCTCACAGGGAGGGTGGCTACACCTTC
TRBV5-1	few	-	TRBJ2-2	CASTFGASHTGELFF	TGCGCCAGCACGTTTGGAGCCAGCCACACCGGGGAGCTGTTTTTT
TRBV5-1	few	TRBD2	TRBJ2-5	CASSLHSAGEETQYF	TGCGCCAGCAGCTTGCACTCAGCGGGAGAAGAGACCCAGTACTTC
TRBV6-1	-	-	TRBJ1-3	CASSGGGFSGNTIYF	TGTGCCAGCAGCGGCGGGGGCTTCTCTGGAAACACCATATATTTT
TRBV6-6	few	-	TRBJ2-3	CASSPPQRLNTQYF	TGTGCCAGCAGCCCCCCTCAGAGACTGAATACGCAGTATTTT
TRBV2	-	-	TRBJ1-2	CASSVGTPYGYTF	TGTGCCAGCAGTGTGGGGACACCATATGGCTACACCTTC
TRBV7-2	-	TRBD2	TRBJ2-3	CASSPPGGSDTDTQYF	TGTGCCAGCAGCCCCCCGGGGGGGTCGGACACAGATACGCAGTATTTT
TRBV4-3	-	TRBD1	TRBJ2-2	CASSDRVILSGELFF	TGCGCCAGCAGCGACAGGGTTATACTCTCCGGGGAGCTGTTTTTT
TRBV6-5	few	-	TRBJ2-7	CASSYLARGEQYF	TGTGCCAGCAGTTACCTAGCCCGTGGGGAGCAGTACTTC
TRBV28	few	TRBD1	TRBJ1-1	CASSPPDRAEAFF	TGTGCCAGCAGTCCCCCGGACAGGGCTGAAGCTTTCTTT
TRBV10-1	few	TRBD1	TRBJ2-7	CASSDLGQGAAEQYF	TGCGCCAGCAGTGACCTTGGACAGGGGGCGGCCGAGCAGTACTTC
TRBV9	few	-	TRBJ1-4	CASSVSPNEKLFF	TGTGCCAGCAGCGTCTCCCCTAATGAAAAACTGTTTTTT
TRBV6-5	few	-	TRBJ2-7	CASTSGRRNSEQYF	TGTGCCAGCACCTCCGGGAGAAGAAACAGCGAGCAGTACTTC
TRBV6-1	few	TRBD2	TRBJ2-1	CASSEVESVAGVGEQFF	TGTGCCAGCAGTGAAGTGGAGTCGGTAGCGGGAGTAGGTGAGCAGTTCTTC
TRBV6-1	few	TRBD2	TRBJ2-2	CASSESGTSLVGGELFF	TGTGCCAGCAGTGAAAGCGGGACTTCCCTGGTCGGGGGGGAGCTGTTTTTT
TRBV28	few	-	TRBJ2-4	CASRGGGNIQYF	TGTGCCAGCCGCGGAGGCGGAAACATTCAGTACTTC
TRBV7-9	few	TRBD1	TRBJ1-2	CASSLWEGTGGYTF	TGTGCCAGCAGCTTATGGGAAGGGACAGGAGGCTACACCTTC
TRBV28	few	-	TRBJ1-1	CASSFSSGFAEAFF	TGTGCCAGCAGTTTTTCTTCAGGCTTCGCTGAAGCTTTCTTT
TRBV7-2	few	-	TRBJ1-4	CASSLALTGRNEKLFF	TGTGCCAGCAGCTTAGCGCTAACAGGGCGCAATGAAAAACTGTTTTTT
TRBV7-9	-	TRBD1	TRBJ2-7	CASSPTLGDRNDYEQYF	TGTGCCAGCAGCCCCACCCTGGGGGACAGGAATGACTACGAGCAGTACTTC
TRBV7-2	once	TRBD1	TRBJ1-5	CASSFGQGIVQPQHF	TGTGCCAGCAGCTTTGGACAGGGGATTGTTCAGCCCCAGCATTTT
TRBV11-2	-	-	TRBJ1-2	CASSLDRYSYGYTF	TGTGCCAGCAGCTTAGACCGTTACTCCTATGGCTACACCTTC
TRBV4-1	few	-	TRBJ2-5	CASSQGISERQETQYF	TGCGCCAGCAGCCAAGGGATCTCTGAGCGACAAGAGACCCAGTACTTC
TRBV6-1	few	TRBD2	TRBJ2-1	CASSEVGLAAHNEQFF	TGTGCCAGCAGTGAAGTCGGACTAGCGGCCCACAATGAGCAGTTCTTC
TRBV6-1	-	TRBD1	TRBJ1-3	CASKTGDAGNTIYF	TGTGCCAGCAAGACAGGGGACGCTGGAAACACCATATATTTT
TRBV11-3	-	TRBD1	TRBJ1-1	CASSLEPGQEAFF	TGTGCCAGCAGCTTAGAACCGGGACAGGAAGCTTTCTTT
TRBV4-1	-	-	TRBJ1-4	CASSQVPGGNEKLFF	TGCGCCAGCAGCCAAGTACCTGGAGGGAATGAAAAACTGTTTTTT
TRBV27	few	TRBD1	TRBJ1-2	CASSSTGTGGAEGYTF	TGTGCCAGCAGTTCTACCGGGACAGGGGGCGCGGAGGGCTACACCTTC
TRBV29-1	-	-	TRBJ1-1	CSVEAGMNTEAFF	TGCAGCGTTGAGGCAGGAATGAACACTGAAGCTTTCTTT
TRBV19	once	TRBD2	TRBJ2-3	CASSPSSGINTQYF	TGTGCCAGTAGTCCATCTAGCGGGATAAATACGCAGTATTTT